This TCR beta chain was retrieved from a study of CD8 T cells in Susac syndrome. Random hexamers were used to reverse transcribe the RNA input (about 0.45 to 1 ug). MiXCR was run by TCRdb on the immunoSEQ multiplex PCR reads, yielding one entry per CDR3 protein. The table has hundreds of thousands of distinct CDR3 sequences, about 95% seen once. Germline V gene sequence: CDR1 SGHDT, CDR2 YYEEEE. The CDR3 sequence is 14 residues long. V was clipped by 2 bases and J by 1 base, with 9 bases between them. The J gene is TRBJ2-5, the V gene TRBV5-6; D is undetermined. The sequence came from a human donor with Susac syndrome. Sequences were obtained from CD4+ T cells from PBMCs. CDR3 sequence (DNA): TGTGCCAGCAGCTTCACCAGCCCCCAAGAGACCCAGTACTTC. Its protein product is CASSFTSPQETQYF.